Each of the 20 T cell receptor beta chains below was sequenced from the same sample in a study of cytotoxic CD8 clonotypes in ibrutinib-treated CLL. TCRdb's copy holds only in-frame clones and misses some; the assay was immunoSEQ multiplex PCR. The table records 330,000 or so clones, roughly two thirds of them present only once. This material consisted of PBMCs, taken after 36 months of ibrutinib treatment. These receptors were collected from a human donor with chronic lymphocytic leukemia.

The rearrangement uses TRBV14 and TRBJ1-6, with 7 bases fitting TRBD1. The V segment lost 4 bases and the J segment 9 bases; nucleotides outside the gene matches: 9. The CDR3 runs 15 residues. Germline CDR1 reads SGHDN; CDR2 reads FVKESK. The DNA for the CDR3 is TGTGCCAGCAGCCTTCGGACAGGTGAGGGTTCACCCCTCCACTTT. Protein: CASSLRTGEGSPLHF. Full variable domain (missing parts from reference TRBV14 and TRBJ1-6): EAGVTQFPSHSVIEKGQTVTLRCDPISGHDNLYWYRRVMGKEIKFLLHFVKESKQDESGMPNNRFLAERTGGTYSTLKVQPAELEDSGVYFCASSLRTGEGSPLHFGNGTRLTVT.

In DNA, the CDR3 is TGTGCCAGCAGCTTACTTCCTGGGGCTAACTATGGCTACACCTTC. It specifies CASSLLPGANYGYTF. The genes are TRBV9 and TRBJ1-2; no clear D. Germline lookup yields CDR1 SGDLS and CDR2 YYNGEE. This CDR3 has 15 amino acids. Trimming removed 4 bases at V and 0 bases at J, with 13 bases between. Combining the CDR3 with reference TRBV9 and TRBJ1-2 gives the whole variable domain DSGVTQTPKHLITATGQRVTLRCSPRSGDLSVYWYQQSLDQGLQFLIQYYNGEERAKGNILERFSAQQFPDLHSELNLSSLELGDSALYFCASSLLPGANYGYTFGSGTRLTVV.

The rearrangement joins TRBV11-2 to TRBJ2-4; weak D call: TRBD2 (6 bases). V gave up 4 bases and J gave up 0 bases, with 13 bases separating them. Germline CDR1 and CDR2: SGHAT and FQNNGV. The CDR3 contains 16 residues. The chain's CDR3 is CASSSRPGLAKNIQYF. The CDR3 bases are TGTGCCAGCAGCTCCCGACCGGGACTAGCCAAAAACATTCAGTACTTC.

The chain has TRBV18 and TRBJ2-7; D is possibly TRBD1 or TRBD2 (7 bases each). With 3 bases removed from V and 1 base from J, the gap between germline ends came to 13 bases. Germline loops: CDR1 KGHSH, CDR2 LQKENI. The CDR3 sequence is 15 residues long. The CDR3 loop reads CASSPPGGVSYEQYF. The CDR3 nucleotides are TGTGCCAGCTCACCCCCAGGGGGGGTATCCTACGAGCAGTACTTC. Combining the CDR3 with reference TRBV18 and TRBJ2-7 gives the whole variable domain NAGVMQNPRHLVRRRGQEARLRCSPMKGHSHVYWYRQLPEEGLKFMVYLQKENIIDESGMPKERFSAEFPKEGPSILRIQQVVRGDSAAYFCASSPPGGVSYEQYFGPGTRLTVT.

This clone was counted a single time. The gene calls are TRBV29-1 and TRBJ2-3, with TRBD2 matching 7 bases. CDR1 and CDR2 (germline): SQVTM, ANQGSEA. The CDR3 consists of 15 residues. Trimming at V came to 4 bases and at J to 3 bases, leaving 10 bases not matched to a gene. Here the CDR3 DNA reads TGCAGCGTTGCGGGAGGAGATAGGGGAACAGATACGCAGTATTTT. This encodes CSVAGGDRGTDTQYF.

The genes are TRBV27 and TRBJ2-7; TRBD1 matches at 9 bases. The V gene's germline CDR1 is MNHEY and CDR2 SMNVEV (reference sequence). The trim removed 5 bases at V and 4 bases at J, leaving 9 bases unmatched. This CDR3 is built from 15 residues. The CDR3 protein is CASSLIGTGQYEQYF. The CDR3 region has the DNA TGTGCCAGCAGTCTCATAGGGACAGGGCAATACGAGCAGTACTTC.

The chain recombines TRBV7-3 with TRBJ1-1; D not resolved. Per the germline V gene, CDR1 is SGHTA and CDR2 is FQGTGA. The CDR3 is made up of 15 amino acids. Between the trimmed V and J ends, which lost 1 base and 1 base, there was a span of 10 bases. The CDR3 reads CASSLSSGPNTEAFF. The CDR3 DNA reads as TGTGCCAGCAGCTTAAGCTCAGGACCGAACACTGAAGCTTTCTTT.

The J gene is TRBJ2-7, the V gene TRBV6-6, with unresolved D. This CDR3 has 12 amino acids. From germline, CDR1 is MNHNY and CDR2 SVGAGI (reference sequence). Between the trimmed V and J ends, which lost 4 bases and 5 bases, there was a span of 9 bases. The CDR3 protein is CASSSFWNEQYF. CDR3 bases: TGTGCCAGCAGTTCCTTCTGGAACGAGCAGTACTTC.

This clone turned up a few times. CDR3 nucleotides: TGTGCCAGCGGGGCCGTCAATCAGCCCCAGCATTTT. It is translated as CASGAVNQPQHF. The V and J genes are TRBV9 and TRBJ1-5; weak D call: TRBD1 (5 bases). In germline, CDR1 is SGDLS, CDR2 YYNGEE. Trimming left V 7 bases short and J 3 bases short, with 8 bases between. This CDR3 contains 12 residues.

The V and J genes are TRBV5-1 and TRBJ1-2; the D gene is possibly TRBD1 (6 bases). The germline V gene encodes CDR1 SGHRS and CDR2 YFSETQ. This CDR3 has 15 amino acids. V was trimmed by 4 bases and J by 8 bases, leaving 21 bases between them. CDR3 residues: CASSPSTGTTRGYTF. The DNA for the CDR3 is TGCGCCAGCAGCCCCTCTACCGGGACAACGCGGGGCTACACCTTC.

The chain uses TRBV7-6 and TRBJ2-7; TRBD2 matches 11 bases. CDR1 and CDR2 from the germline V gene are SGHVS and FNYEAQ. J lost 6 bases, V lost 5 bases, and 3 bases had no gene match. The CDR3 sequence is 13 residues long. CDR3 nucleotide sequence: TGTGCCAGCAGCCTTAGCGGGAGGGGCGAGCAGTACTTC. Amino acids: CASSLSGRGEQYF.

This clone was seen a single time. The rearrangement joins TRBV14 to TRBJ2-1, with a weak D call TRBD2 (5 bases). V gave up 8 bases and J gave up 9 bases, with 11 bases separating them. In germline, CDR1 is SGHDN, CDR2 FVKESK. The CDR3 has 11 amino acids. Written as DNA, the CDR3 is TGTGCCAGCCCCTACGGGGTTGAGCAGTTCTTC. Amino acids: CASPYGVEQFF.

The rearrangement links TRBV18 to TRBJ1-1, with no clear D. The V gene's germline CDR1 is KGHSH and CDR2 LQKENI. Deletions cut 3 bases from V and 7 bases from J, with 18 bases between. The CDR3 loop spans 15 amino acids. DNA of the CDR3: TGTGCCAGCTCACCGCGCTGGGGAGAAGGGATTGAAGCTTTCTTT. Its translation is CASSPRWGEGIEAFF.

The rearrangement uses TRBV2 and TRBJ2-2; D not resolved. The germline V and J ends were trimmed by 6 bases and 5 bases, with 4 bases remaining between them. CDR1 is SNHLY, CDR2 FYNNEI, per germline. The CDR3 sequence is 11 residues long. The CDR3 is CASSVTGELFF. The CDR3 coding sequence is TGTGCCAGCAGCGTTACCGGGGAGCTGTTTTTT. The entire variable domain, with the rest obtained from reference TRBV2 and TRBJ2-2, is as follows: EPEVTQTPSHQVTQMGQEVILRCVPISNHLYFYWYRQILGQKVEFLVSFYNNEISEKSEIFDDQFSVERPDGSNFTLKIRSTKLEDSAMYFCASSVTGELFFGEGSRLTVL.

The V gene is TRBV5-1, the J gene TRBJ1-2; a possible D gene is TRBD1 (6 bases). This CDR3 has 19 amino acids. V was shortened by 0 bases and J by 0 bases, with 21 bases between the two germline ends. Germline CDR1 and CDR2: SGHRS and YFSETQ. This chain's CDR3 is CASSLERTEQPFSNYGYTF. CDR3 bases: TGCGCCAGCAGCTTGGAAAGGACAGAACAGCCTTTTTCTAACTATGGCTACACCTTC.

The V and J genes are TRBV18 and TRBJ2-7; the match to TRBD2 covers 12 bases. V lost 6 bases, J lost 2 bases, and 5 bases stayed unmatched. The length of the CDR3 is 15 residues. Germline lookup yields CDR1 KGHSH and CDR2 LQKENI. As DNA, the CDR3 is TGTGCCAGCTCCCTAGCGGGAGGGCCAACCTACGAGCAGTACTTC. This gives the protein CASSLAGGPTYEQYF.

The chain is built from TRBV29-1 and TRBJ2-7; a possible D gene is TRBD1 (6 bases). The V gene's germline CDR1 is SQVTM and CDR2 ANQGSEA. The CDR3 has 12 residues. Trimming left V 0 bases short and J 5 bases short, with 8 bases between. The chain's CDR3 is CSVEDGGHEQYF. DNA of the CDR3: TGCAGCGTTGAAGATGGGGGCCACGAGCAGTACTTC.

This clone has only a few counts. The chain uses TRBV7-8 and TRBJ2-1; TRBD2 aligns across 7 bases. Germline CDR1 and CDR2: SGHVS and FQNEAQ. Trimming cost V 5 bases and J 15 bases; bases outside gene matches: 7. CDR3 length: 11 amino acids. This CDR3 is CASSTGLESFF. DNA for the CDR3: TGTGCCAGCAGCACCGGACTAGAGTCGTTCTTC. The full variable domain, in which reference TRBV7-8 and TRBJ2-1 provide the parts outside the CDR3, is GAGVSQSPRYKVAKRGQDVALRCDPISGHVSLFWYQQALGQGPEFLTYFQNEAQLDKSGLPSDRFFAERPEGSVSTLKIQRTQQEDSAVYLCASSTGLESFFGPGTRLTVL.

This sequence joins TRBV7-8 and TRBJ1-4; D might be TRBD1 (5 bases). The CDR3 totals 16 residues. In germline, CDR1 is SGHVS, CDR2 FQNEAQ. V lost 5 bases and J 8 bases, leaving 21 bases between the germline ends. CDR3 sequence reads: CASSQGVGTKREKLFF. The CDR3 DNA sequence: TGTGCCAGCAGCCAAGGGGTGGGGACGAAGCGAGAAAAACTGTTTTTT.

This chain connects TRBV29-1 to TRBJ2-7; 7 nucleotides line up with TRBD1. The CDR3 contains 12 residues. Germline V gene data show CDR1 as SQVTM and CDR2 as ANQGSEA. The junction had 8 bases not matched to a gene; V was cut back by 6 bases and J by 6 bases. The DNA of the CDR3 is TGCAGCGTGGTGACAGGGTGGAGCGAGCAGTACTTC. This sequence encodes CSVVTGWSEQYF.